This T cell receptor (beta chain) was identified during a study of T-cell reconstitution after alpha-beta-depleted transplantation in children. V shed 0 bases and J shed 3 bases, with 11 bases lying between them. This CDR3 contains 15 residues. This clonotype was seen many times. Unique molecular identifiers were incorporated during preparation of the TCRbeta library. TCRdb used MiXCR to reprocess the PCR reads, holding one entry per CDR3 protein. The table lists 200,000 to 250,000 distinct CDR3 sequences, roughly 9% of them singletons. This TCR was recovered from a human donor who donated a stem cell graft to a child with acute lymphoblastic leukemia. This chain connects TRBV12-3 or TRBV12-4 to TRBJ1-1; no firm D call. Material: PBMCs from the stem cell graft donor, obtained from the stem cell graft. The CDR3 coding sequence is TGTGCCAGCAGTTTAGCGTATGGGGAGGACACTGAAGCTTTCTTT. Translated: CASSLAYGEDTEAFF.